A selection of T cell receptor beta chains follows, all from one sample in a study of patients and donors after allogeneic stem cell transplantation. Using its own MiXCR run on the RT-PCR reads, TCRdb lists one record per CDR3 protein. The sample lists 200,000 to 250,000 distinct CDR3 sequences; 13% to 15% were seen once. The material sequenced was blood, either unsorted or a sorted T cell fraction (not recorded which). These receptors all stem from a human donor who was either an allogeneic HSCT recipient or a stem cell or donor lymphocyte infusion donor (not recorded which). It is not recorded whose cells these are; they may come from a transplant donor. CDR3s include the opening cysteine and the closing phenylalanine or tryptophan. A D gene is named only where the DNA matches it firmly. Some rows have no size entry. The others give once, few or many, or a class for an expanded clone.

J: TRBJ1-1
size: many
D: .
V: TRBV3-1
DNA: TGTGCCAGCAGCCAAGATCACGGTACTGAAGCTTTCTTT
CDR3: CASSQDHGTEAFF

J: TRBJ2-3
size: many
D: TRBD2
V: TRBV20-1
DNA: TGCAGTGCTAGTGAAGGCGGCCCAGCGGGATACACAGATACGCAGTATTTT
CDR3: CSASEGGPAGYTDTQYF

J: TRBJ1-3
size: few
D: .
V: TRBV29-1
DNA: TGCAGCGTTGATTCCGGTGGGGGAAACACCATATATTTT
CDR3: CSVDSGGGNTIYF

J: TRBJ1-2
size: many
D: .
V: TRBV5-5
DNA: TGTGCCAGCAGCTTCCCTCATGGGGCTAACTATGGCTACACCTTC
CDR3: CASSFPHGANYGYTF

J: TRBJ2-7
size: few
D: .
V: TRBV7-2
DNA: TGTGCCAGCAGCTTAGGAGGGAACCAGTACTTC
CDR3: CASSLGGNQYF

J: TRBJ2-5
size: many
D: TRBD2
V: TRBV2
DNA: TGTGCCAGCAGGCCGGGACTAGCGGGAGTTCACCAAGAGACCCAGTACTTC
CDR3: CASRPGLAGVHQETQYF

J: TRBJ2-1
size: many
D: TRBD1
V: TRBV4-1
DNA: TGCGCCAGCAGCCAAGGGGGGACAGCTTACAATGAGCAGTTCTTC
CDR3: CASSQGGTAYNEQFF

J: TRBJ2-1
size: many
D: .
V: TRBV3-1
DNA: TGTGCCAGCAGCCAAGATCAGGGGGAGCAGTTCTTC
CDR3: CASSQDQGEQFF

J: TRBJ1-1
size: few
D: .
V: TRBV7-8
DNA: TGTGCCAGCAGCCGAGGCGGGGCACCCACTGAAGCTTTCTTT
CDR3: CASSRGGAPTEAFF

J: TRBJ2-4
size: .
D: TRBD1
V: TRBV20-1
DNA: TGCAGTGCTTCGGACAGGGGATGGGTAGCCAAAAACATTCAGTACTTC
CDR3: CSASDRGWVAKNIQYF

J: TRBJ1-1
size: .
D: TRBD1
V: TRBV6-1
DNA: TGTGCCAGCACTCCCAGGGGGGTGAACACTGAAGCTTTCTTT
CDR3: CASTPRGVNTEAFF

J: TRBJ1-1
size: .
D: TRBD1
V: TRBV7-9
DNA: TGTGCCAGCAGCCGTAGCACAGGGGTGGGCACTGAAGCTTTCTTT
CDR3: CASSRSTGVGTEAFF

J: TRBJ2-3
size: few
D: TRBD2
V: TRBV5-1
DNA: TGCGCCAGCAGCTCGGGACTAGCGGGAACAGATACGCAGTATTTT
CDR3: CASSSGLAGTDTQYF

J: TRBJ1-5
size: .
D: .
V: TRBV2
DNA: TGTGCCAGCAGTCAAGACCGGGGTGGTAGTCAGCCCCAGCATTTT
CDR3: CASSQDRGGSQPQHF

J: TRBJ2-7
size: .
D: .
V: TRBV3-1
DNA: TGTGCCAGCAGCCCATCTACAGGGAATGAGCAGTACTTC
CDR3: CASSPSTGNEQYF

J: TRBJ1-1
size: few
D: .
V: TRBV7-9
DNA: TGTGCCAGCAGCTTTTGGACGGGCGTGTACATGAACACTGAAGCTTTCTTT
CDR3: CASSFWTGVYMNTEAFF

J: TRBJ2-7
size: .
D: TRBD1
V: TRBV2
DNA: TGTGCCAGCAGTGATGTCTGGACAGGGGGCCCCTACGAGCAGTACTTC
CDR3: CASSDVWTGGPYEQYF

J: TRBJ1-2
size: few
D: TRBD1
V: TRBV6-6
DNA: TGTGCCAGCAGTTACTCCGGACAGGAAGGCTACACCTTC
CDR3: CASSYSGQEGYTF

J: TRBJ2-2
size: .
D: .
V: TRBV7-2
DNA: TGTGCCAGCAGTTTTAAGATTAACAGAGGCGACGGGGAGCTGTTTTTT
CDR3: CASSFKINRGDGELFF

J: TRBJ1-4
size: .
D: .
V: TRBV7-9
DNA: TGTGCCAGCAGCGTACTCGCGGGAGAAAAACTGTTTTTT
CDR3: CASSVLAGEKLFF

J: TRBJ2-6
size: many
D: TRBD1
V: TRBV24-1
DNA: TGTGCCACCAGTGACTCGGGACAGTTCTCTGGGGCCAACGTCCTGACTTTC
CDR3: CATSDSGQFSGANVLTF

J: TRBJ2-3
size: .
D: TRBD2
V: TRBV5-4
DNA: TGTGCCAGCAGCAAGGGACTAGAAGGCACAGATACGCAGTATTTT
CDR3: CASSKGLEGTDTQYF

J: TRBJ1-1
size: few
D: TRBD1
V: TRBV2
DNA: TGTGCCAGCAGGGGACCGGGACAGGGGAGTACTGAAGCTTTCTTT
CDR3: CASRGPGQGSTEAFF

J: TRBJ1-5
size: few
D: .
V: TRBV21-1
DNA: TGTGCCAGCAGCAATAGCGTAAGCAATCAGCCCCAGCATTTT
CDR3: CASSNSVSNQPQHF

J: TRBJ1-5
size: .
D: .
V: TRBV5-6
DNA: TGTGCCAGCAGGAGGGAGGGCAATCAGCCCCAGCATTTT
CDR3: CASRREGNQPQHF

J: TRBJ2-7
size: few
D: .
V: TRBV28
DNA: TGTGCCAGCAGTTTAAAGATGGGCGGGCCCTACGAGCAGTACTTC
CDR3: CASSLKMGGPYEQYF

J: TRBJ2-1
size: few
D: .
V: TRBV11-2
DNA: TGTGCCAGCAGCTTAGATTCGGGTAGCGCCTACAATGAGCAGTTCTTC
CDR3: CASSLDSGSAYNEQFF

J: TRBJ1-3
size: .
D: .
V: TRBV29-1
DNA: TGCAGCGTTTTGGCTAGCTCTGGAAACACCATATATTTT
CDR3: CSVLASSGNTIYF

J: TRBJ1-5
size: few
D: TRBD1
V: TRBV4-2
DNA: TGTGCCAGCAGCCCGACAGGGGAATGGAGCAATCAGCCCCAGCATTTT
CDR3: CASSPTGEWSNQPQHF

J: TRBJ2-7
size: many
D: TRBD2
V: TRBV5-1
DNA: TGCGCCAGCAGTGCTAGCGGGAGTTACGAGCAGTACTTC
CDR3: CASSASGSYEQYF

J: TRBJ1-1
size: few
D: .
V: TRBV5-1
DNA: TGCGCCAGCTCAGAGGGACTGACTGAAGCTTTCTTT
CDR3: CASSEGLTEAFF

J: TRBJ2-7
size: few
D: TRBD1
V: TRBV11-3
DNA: TGTGCCAGCAGCCTGGGGACAGGGTACGAGCAGTACTTC
CDR3: CASSLGTGYEQYF

J: TRBJ1-6
size: .
D: TRBD1
V: TRBV20-1
DNA: TGCAGTGCTAGAGCCCCCAGGGGGGACAATTCACCCCTCCACTTT
CDR3: CSARAPRGDNSPLHF

J: TRBJ2-7
size: .
D: .
V: TRBV5-1
DNA: TGCGCCAGCAGCTTGACAAGTAACGAGCAGTACTTC
CDR3: CASSLTSNEQYF

J: TRBJ2-6
size: few
D: TRBD1
V: TRBV4-2
DNA: TGTGCCAGCAGCCAAGGGACAGGGACTGGGGCCAACGTCCTGACTTTC
CDR3: CASSQGTGTGANVLTF

J: TRBJ2-4
size: many
D: .
V: TRBV25-1
DNA: TGTGCCAGCAGTTGGGCTGGAGCCAAAAACATTCAGTACTTC
CDR3: CASSWAGAKNIQYF

J: TRBJ2-3
size: .
D: .
V: TRBV4-2
DNA: TGTGCCAGCAGCCAAGAGGCTAGACTGGGGGCAGATACGCAGTATTTT
CDR3: CASSQEARLGADTQYF

J: TRBJ1-3
size: .
D: .
V: TRBV4-3
DNA: TGCGCCAGCAGCCAAGATTGGAATCGTGGAAACACCATATATTTT
CDR3: CASSQDWNRGNTIYF

J: TRBJ1-5
size: .
D: .
V: TRBV20-1
DNA: TGCAGTGCTAGAGGGGCCTTCAATCAGCCCCAGCATTTT
CDR3: CSARGAFNQPQHF

J: TRBJ2-2
size: few
D: .
V: TRBV7-9
DNA: TGTGCCAGCAGCTTCGTAGGGCAGACCGGGGAGCTGTTTTTT
CDR3: CASSFVGQTGELFF

J: TRBJ2-3
size: many
D: TRBD2
V: TRBV5-1
DNA: TGCGCCAGCAGGGATAGCGGGAGGTTTGCTACGCAGTATTTT
CDR3: CASRDSGRFATQYF

J: TRBJ2-1
size: few
D: .
V: TRBV7-3
DNA: TGTGCCAGCAGCCGAAACAGTGGGTACAATGAGCAGTTCTTC
CDR3: CASSRNSGYNEQFF

J: TRBJ1-1
size: few
D: .
V: TRBV5-1
DNA: TGCGCCAGCAGCCCTGATGCGGCGAACACTGAAGCTTTCTTT
CDR3: CASSPDAANTEAFF

J: TRBJ2-5
size: .
D: .
V: TRBV9
DNA: TGTGCCAGCAGCTCTCTCTCGGGGGTCCAGTACTTC
CDR3: CASSSLSGVQYF

J: TRBJ1-2
size: .
D: TRBD1
V: TRBV6-1
DNA: TGTGCCAGCAGACGACGAACAGGGGACTACTATGGCTACACCTTC
CDR3: CASRRRTGDYYGYTF

J: TRBJ1-2
size: few
D: TRBD1
V: TRBV6-1
DNA: TGTGCCAGCGCTCGTGGGACAGGGAGTAACTATGGCTACACCTTC
CDR3: CASARGTGSNYGYTF

J: TRBJ1-2
size: .
D: .
V: TRBV5-6
DNA: TGTGCCAGCAGCCCCCCGGGTAGGGCGGAAAGTAACTATGGCTACACCTTC
CDR3: CASSPPGRAESNYGYTF

J: TRBJ2-3
size: .
D: .
V: TRBV5-5
DNA: TGTGCCAGCAGCGAACAGGGCCCAACAGATACGCAGTATTTT
CDR3: CASSEQGPTDTQYF

J: TRBJ2-5
size: many
D: .
V: TRBV10-3
DNA: TGTGCCATCAAAGGGGTGGAAGAGACCCAGTACTTC
CDR3: CAIKGVEETQYF

J: TRBJ2-7
size: .
D: .
V: TRBV20-1
DNA: TGCAGTGCTAGAGATGGGACTCGCTTCTACGAGCAGTACTTC
CDR3: CSARDGTRFYEQYF

J: TRBJ2-3
size: many
D: .
V: TRBV10-3
DNA: TGTGCCATCAGTGATGGGGCAGATACGCAGTATTTT
CDR3: CAISDGADTQYF

J: TRBJ1-4
size: .
D: .
V: TRBV11-2
DNA: TGTGCCAGCAGCTTAAGTCGGGGTTTTAATGAAAAACTGTTTTTT
CDR3: CASSLSRGFNEKLFF

J: TRBJ2-1
size: few
D: TRBD2
V: TRBV4-2
DNA: TGTGCCAGCAGCCAAGGGACTAGCGGGAATAATGAGCAGTTCTTC
CDR3: CASSQGTSGNNEQFF

J: TRBJ1-5
size: few
D: .
V: TRBV27
DNA: TGTGCCAGCAGAGCCTTAGGGCGGAATCAGCCCCAGCATTTT
CDR3: CASRALGRNQPQHF

J: TRBJ1-5
size: few
D: .
V: TRBV7-6
DNA: TGTGCCAGCAGCCCTATCCATGGAACCAATCAGCCCCAGCATTTT
CDR3: CASSPIHGTNQPQHF